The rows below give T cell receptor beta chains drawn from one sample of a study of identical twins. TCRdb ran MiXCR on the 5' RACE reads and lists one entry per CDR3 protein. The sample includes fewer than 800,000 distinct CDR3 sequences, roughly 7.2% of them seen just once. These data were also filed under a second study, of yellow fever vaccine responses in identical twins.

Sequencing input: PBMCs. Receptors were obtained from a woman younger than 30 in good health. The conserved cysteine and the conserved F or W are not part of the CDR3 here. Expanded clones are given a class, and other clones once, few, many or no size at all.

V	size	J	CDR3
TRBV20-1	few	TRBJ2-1	SAEPGTSEPIYNEQF
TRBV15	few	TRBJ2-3	ATSRVSADTQY
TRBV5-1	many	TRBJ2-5	ASSLGGGETQY
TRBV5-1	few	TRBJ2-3	ASSGRHRDMIEPSRVDTQY
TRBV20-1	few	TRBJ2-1	SARDIRGGDEQF
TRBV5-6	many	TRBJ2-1	ASSLGRYGTNEQF
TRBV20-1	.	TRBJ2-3	SAFRAGGTDTQY
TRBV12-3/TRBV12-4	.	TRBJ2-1	ASSLGWSDRSDEQF
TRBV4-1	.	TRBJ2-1	ASSQPGGNEQF
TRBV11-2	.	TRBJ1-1	ASSLEHRDRGQNTEAF
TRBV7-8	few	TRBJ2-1	ASSSFRLAGDNEQF
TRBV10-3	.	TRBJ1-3	AIGGQISGNTIY